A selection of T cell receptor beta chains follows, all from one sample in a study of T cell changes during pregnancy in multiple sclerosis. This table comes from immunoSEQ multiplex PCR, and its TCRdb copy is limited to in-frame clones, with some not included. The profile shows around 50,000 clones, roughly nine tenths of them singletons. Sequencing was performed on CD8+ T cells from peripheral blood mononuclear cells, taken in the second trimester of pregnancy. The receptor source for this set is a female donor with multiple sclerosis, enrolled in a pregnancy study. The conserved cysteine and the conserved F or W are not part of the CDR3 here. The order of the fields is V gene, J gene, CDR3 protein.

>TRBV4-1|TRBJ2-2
ASSPTGGSGELF
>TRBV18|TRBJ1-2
ASSPDRLGNGYT
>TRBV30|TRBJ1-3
AWGFGNTIY
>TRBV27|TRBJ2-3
ASRGDTDTQY
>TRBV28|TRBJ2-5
ASSPLRVGGETQY
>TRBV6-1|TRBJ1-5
ASRPQGSNQPQH
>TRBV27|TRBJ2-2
ASSTKGYANTGELF
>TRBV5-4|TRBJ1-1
ASSLYMNTEAF
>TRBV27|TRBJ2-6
ASSLWGGSISGANVLT
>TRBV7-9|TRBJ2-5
ASSLPDREQETQY